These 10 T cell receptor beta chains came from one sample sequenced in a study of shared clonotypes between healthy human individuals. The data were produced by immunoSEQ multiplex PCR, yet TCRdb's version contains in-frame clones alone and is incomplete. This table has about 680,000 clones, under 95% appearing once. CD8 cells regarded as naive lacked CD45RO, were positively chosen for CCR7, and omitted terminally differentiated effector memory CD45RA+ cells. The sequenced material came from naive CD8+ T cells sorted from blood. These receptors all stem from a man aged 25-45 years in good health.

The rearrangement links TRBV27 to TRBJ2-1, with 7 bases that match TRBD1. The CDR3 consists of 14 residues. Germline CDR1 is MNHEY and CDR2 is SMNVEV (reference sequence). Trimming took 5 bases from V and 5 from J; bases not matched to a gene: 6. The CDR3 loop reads CASSMQGENNEQFF. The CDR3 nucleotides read TGTGCCAGCAGTATGCAGGGGGAGAACAATGAGCAGTTCTTC.

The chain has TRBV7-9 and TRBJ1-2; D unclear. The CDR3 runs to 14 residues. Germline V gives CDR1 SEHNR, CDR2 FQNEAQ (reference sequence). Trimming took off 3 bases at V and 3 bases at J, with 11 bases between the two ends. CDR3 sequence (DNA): TGTGCCAGCAGCTTCGCGGGTTCTGACTATGGCTACACCTTC. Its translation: CASSFAGSDYGYTF.

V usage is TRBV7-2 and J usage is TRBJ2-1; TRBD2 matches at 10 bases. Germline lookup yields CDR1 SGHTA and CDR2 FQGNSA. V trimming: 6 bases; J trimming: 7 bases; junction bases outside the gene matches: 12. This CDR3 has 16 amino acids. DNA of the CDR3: TGTGCCAGCAGTCCCCTACTAGCGGGACTTCGTAATGAGCAGTTCTTC. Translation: CASSPLLAGLRNEQFF.

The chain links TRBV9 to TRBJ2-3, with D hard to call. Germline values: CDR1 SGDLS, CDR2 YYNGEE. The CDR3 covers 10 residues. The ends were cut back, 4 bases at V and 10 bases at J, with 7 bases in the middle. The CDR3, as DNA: TGTGCCAGCAGCCCTGGGGCGCAGTATTTT. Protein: CASSPGAQYF.

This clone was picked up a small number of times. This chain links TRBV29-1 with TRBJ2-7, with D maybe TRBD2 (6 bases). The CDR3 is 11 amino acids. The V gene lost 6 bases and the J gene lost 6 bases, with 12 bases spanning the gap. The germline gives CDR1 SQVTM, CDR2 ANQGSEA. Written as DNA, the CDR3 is TGCAGCGTGTTGGAGGGTGCCGAGCAGTACTTC. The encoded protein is CSVLEGAEQYF.

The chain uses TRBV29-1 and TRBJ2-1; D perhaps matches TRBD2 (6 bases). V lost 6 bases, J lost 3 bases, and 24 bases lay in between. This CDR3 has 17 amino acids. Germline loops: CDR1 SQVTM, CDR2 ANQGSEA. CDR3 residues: CSVMGISGWGGYNEQFF. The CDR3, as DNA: TGCAGCGTAATGGGGATTAGCGGCTGGGGAGGCTACAATGAGCAGTTCTTC.

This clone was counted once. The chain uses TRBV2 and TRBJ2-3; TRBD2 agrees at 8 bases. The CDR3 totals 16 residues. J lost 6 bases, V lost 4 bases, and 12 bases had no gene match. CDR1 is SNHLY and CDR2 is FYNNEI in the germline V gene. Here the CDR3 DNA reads TGTGCCAGCAGTGCTGTTAGCGGGGACCCCAGGGATACGCAGTATTTT. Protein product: CASSAVSGDPRDTQYF.

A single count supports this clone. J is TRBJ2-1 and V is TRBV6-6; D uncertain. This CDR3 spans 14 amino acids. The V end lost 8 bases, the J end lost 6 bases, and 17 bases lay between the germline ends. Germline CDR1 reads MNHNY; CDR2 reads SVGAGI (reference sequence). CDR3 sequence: CASAINARFNEQFF. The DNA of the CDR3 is TGTGCCAGCGCCATAAACGCCCGTTTCAATGAGCAGTTCTTC.

The DNA of the CDR3 is TGCGCCAGCAGCCAAGTTCTCTCCGTCGACAGGGGGCATGGCTACACCTTC. The encoded protein is CASSQVLSVDRGHGYTF. The chain has TRBV4-1 and TRBJ1-2, with 10 positions matching TRBD1. Germline V lookup: CDR1 MGHRA, CDR2 YSYEKL. Trimming at V came to 1 base and at J to 6 bases, leaving 11 bases not matched to a gene. The CDR3 is 17 residues long.

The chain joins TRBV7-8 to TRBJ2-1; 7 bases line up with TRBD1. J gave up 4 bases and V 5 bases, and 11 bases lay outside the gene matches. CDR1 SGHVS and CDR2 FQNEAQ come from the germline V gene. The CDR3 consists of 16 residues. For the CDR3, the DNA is TGTGCCAGCAGCCTAGGGGTTGGGACAGCTTACAATGAGCAGTTCTTC. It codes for CASSLGVGTAYNEQFF. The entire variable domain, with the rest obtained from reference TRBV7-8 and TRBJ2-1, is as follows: GAGVSQSPRYKVAKRGQDVALRCDPISGHVSLFWYQQALGQGPEFLTYFQNEAQLDKSGLPSDRFFAERPEGSVSTLKIQRTQQEDSAVYLCASSLGVGTAYNEQFFGPGTRLTVL.